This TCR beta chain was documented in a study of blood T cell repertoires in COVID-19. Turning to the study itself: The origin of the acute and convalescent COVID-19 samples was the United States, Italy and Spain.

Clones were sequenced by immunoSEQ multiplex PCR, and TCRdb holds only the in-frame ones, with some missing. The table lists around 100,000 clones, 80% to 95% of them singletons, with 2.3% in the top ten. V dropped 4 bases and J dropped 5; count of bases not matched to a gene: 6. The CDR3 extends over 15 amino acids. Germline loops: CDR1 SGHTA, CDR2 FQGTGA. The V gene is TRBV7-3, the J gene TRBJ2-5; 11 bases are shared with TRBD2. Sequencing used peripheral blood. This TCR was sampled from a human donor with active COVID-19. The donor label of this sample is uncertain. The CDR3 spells CASSSDGTSGETQYF. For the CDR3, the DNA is TGTGCCAGCAGCTCAGACGGGACTAGCGGCGAGACCCAGTACTTC.